This T cell receptor (beta chain) comes out of a study of CD8 T cells in ankylosing spondylitis. This clonotype was observed at least ten times. As yet, its antigen is unknown. Per the germline V gene, CDR1 is SQVTM and CDR2 is ANQGSEA. There are 17 residues in the CDR3. V lost 6 bases and J lost 5; bases outside the gene matches: 12. TCRdb re-called the 5' RACE reads with MiXCR, one entry per CDR3 protein. The table includes about 33,000 distinct CDR3 sequences, approximately 10% detected once. Study-wide points: Typical of ankylosing spondylitis blood, it appeared, was a TCR beta motif of under 10 highly homologous variants.

This clonotype was sampled from a male donor with ankylosing spondylitis. The sequenced material came from synovial fluid, either unsorted or a sorted T cell fraction (not recorded which). The chain employs TRBV29-1 and TRBJ2-1; TRBD2 aligns across 14 bases. CDR3 coding DNA: TGCAGCGTAACGGGACTAGCGGGAGCCAATCGCGACAATGAGCAGTTCTTC. Encoded protein: CSVTGLAGANRDNEQFF.